Listed below are T cell receptor beta chains from one sample, sequenced in a study of T cell repertoires in cytomegalovirus infection. These TCRs' antigens remain unknown. A single record per CDR3 protein comes from TCRdb applying MiXCR to the reads. The top ten hold around 45% of the sample, which has just over 450,000 distinct CDR3 sequences, 42% seen once. Sequenced material: cultured PBMCs, taken from culture after CMV antigen stimulation. Source of these receptors: a human donor in good health (CMV status not recorded). Some clones in this sample may be carry-over from other donors' samples. Both conserved end residues are part of each CDR3. The order of the fields is V gene, D gene, J gene, clone size, CDR3 DNA, CDR3 protein. A D gene is named only where the DNA matches it firmly. Size tells how often a clone was seen (once, few, many) or the class of an expanded clone, and some rows leave it out.

TRBV18,TRBD2,TRBJ2-7,NA,TGTGCCAGCTCACCAGGCGGGGGGCCGTCCTACGAGCAGTACTTC,CASSPGGGPSYEQYF
TRBV12-3/TRBV12-4,NA,TRBJ2-5,NA,TGTGCCAGCAGTCCAGGGGCCCGTCAAGAGACCCAGTACTTC,CASSPGARQETQYF
TRBV4-3,NA,TRBJ2-7,NA,TGCGCCAGCAGCCAAGAATACCTCTACGAGCAGTACTTC,CASSQEYLYEQYF
TRBV19,NA,TRBJ1-1,NA,TGTGCCAGTAGTATTGGGACCATGAACACTGAAGCTTTCTTT,CASSIGTMNTEAFF
TRBV7-4,NA,TRBJ1-4,NA,TGTGCCAGCAGCCCGACGGGAACTAATGAAAAACTGTTTTTT,CASSPTGTNEKLFF
TRBV28,NA,TRBJ2-5,NA,TGTGCCAGCGGACCCGTCATGGACACCAAAGAGACCCAGTACTTC,CASGPVMDTKETQYF
TRBV20-1,NA,TRBJ2-3,NA,TGCAGTGCTATTAGGCGGGGCACAGATACGCAGTATTTT,CSAIRRGTDTQYF
TRBV20-1,TRBD2,TRBJ2-7,NA,TGCAGTGCTGGACTAGCGGGGAACCTGGACGAGCAGTACTTC,CSAGLAGNLDEQYF
TRBV12-3/TRBV12-4,TRBD1,TRBJ1-2,few,TGTGCCAGCAGTATCACAGGGGGCGGGGGGAAGTATGGCTACACCTTC,CASSITGGGGKYGYTF
TRBV5-4,NA,TRBJ1-2,NA,TGTGCCAGCAGCTCAATTGCAGGGGCCAACTCTAACTATGGCTACACCTTC,CASSSIAGANSNYGYTF
TRBV7-2,NA,TRBJ2-3,few,TGTGCCAGCAGCTACCTCGCGGGAGATACGCAGTATTTT,CASSYLAGDTQYF
TRBV4-1,NA,TRBJ1-2,NA,TGCGCCAGCAGCCAACAGGGATCGGCCTATGGCTACACCTTC,CASSQQGSAYGYTF
TRBV20-1,NA,TRBJ2-3,NA,TGCAGTGTCGGAGGGTTGGAAGATACGCAGTATTTT,CSVGGLEDTQYF
TRBV19,TRBD1,TRBJ2-4,NA,TGTGCCAGTAGTATCACCGGGACAGGAAACATTCAGTACTTC,CASSITGTGNIQYF
TRBV11-2,TRBD2,TRBJ2-1,NA,TGTGCCAGCAGCAAGGGCGGGGGGCGATCCTACAATGAGCAGTTCTTC,CASSKGGGRSYNEQFF
TRBV20-1,NA,TRBJ2-3,few,TGCAGTGCGCGACAGGATGGAGAGCGAGATACGCAGTATTTT,CSARQDGERDTQYF
TRBV27,NA,TRBJ2-5,once,TGTGCCAGCAGCCCTGACCCCGGCCGCCAAGAGACCCAGTACTTC,CASSPDPGRQETQYF
TRBV6-1,TRBD1,TRBJ2-1,NA,TGTGCCAGCAGTGAAGCAAACAGGGGTTACAATGAGCAGTTCTTC,CASSEANRGYNEQFF
TRBV7-2,NA,TRBJ1-2,NA,TGTGCCAGCACCCCGACCGCTGCTAACTATGGCTACACCTTC,CASTPTAANYGYTF
TRBV10-3,TRBD1,TRBJ1-1,NA,TGTGCCATCAGGACAGGGGCGAAAGCTTTCTTT,CAIRTGAKAFF
TRBV7-2,NA,TRBJ1-5,NA,TGTGCCAGCAGCTACAGGGACGGTAATCAGCCCCAGCATTTT,CASSYRDGNQPQHF
TRBV27,TRBD2,TRBJ2-1,NA,TGTGCCAGCGCGTGGGGGGAGGGGCCCGTCGAGCAGTTCTTC,CASAWGEGPVEQFF
TRBV7-2,TRBD1,TRBJ2-3,few,TGTGCCAGCAGCTTAACAGGGGGTCTCGATACGCAGTATTTT,CASSLTGGLDTQYF
TRBV7-2,TRBD1,TRBJ1-1,many,TGTGCCAGCAGCTTGACAGGGAGGTCCACTGAAGCTTTCTTT,CASSLTGRSTEAFF
TRBV7-8,TRBD1,TRBJ1-3,few,TGTGCCAGCAGCTTAGAACACAGGGGGCGTTTCACTGGAAACACCATATATTTT,CASSLEHRGRFTGNTIYF
TRBV9,NA,TRBJ2-1,NA,TGTGCCAGCAGCGTAGCGGGAGCATCCTACAATGAGCAGTTCTTC,CASSVAGASYNEQFF
TRBV7-9,NA,TRBJ1-2,NA,TGTGCCAGCAGCGCCCGGGAGACCATCCTCTATGGCTACACCTTC,CASSARETILYGYTF
TRBV12-3/TRBV12-4,NA,TRBJ2-5,NA,TGTGCCAGCAGTCTTCGGATAGTACCAGAGACCCAGTACTTC,CASSLRIVPETQYF
TRBV7-2,TRBD2,TRBJ2-3,NA,TGTGCCAGCAGCTTGATGACTAGCGGGGAAGATACGCAGTATTTT,CASSLMTSGEDTQYF
TRBV7-2,NA,TRBJ2-1,many,TGTGCCAGCAGCTTTGGGCAGGGAGGCTACAATGAGCAGTTCTTC,CASSFGQGGYNEQFF
TRBV4-1,NA,TRBJ2-5,NA,TGCGCCAGCAGCCAAGGCATGGGGAAAGAGACCCAGTACTTC,CASSQGMGKETQYF
TRBV12-3/TRBV12-4,NA,TRBJ2-1,few,TGTGCCAGCGGAGTTGTGGACTACAATGAGCAGTTCTTC,CASGVVDYNEQFF
TRBV30,TRBD1,TRBJ1-6,once,TGTGCCTGGAGCCCGGGACAGGGGAGAGGTAGTGATAATTCACCCCTCCACTTT,CAWSPGQGRGSDNSPLHF
TRBV19,TRBD2,TRBJ2-1,NA,TGTGCCAGTAGCCCCCAGCGGGACTACAATGAGCAGTTCTTC,CASSPQRDYNEQFF
TRBV7-2,NA,TRBJ2-5,few,TGTGCCAGCAGCGAAGGCTCCGGGGAGACCCAGTACTTC,CASSEGSGETQYF
TRBV7-2,NA,TRBJ2-2,many,TGTGCCAGCAGCTACCACCGGGCGAACGGGGAGCTGTTTTTT,CASSYHRANGELFF
TRBV7-2,NA,TRBJ1-1,few,TGTGCCAGCAGCCTGCGGGGGTGGGGGACTGAAGCTTTCTTT,CASSLRGWGTEAFF
TRBV6-2/TRBV6-3,NA,TRBJ2-1,few,TGTGCCAGCATCGGACCTCCGTTGGGGGGCTCGTACAATGAGCAGTTCTTC,CASIGPPLGGSYNEQFF
TRBV18,NA,TRBJ1-1,few,TGTGCCAGCTCACAAGCCCTAATGAACACTGAAGCTTTCTTT,CASSQALMNTEAFF
TRBV6-6,NA,TRBJ1-5,NA,TGTGCCAGCAGTCCCCGGGGACACCCGAGGCATTTT,CASSPRGHPRHF
TRBV10-2,NA,TRBJ2-1,NA,TGCGCCAGCCTCCGGACGTACAATGAGCAGTTCTTC,CASLRTYNEQFF
TRBV7-2,NA,TRBJ2-1,NA,TGTGCCAGCAGCTCCTCCGGGACACCTAACAATGAGCAGTTCTTC,CASSSSGTPNNEQFF
TRBV4-1,TRBD1,TRBJ1-4,NA,TGCGCCAGCAGTCCGGCTCCGGGACAGAGAAATGAAAAACTGTTTTTT,CASSPAPGQRNEKLFF
TRBV7-8,TRBD2,TRBJ2-3,NA,TGTGCCAGCACTCCCAGCGGGGCGTTGAGCACAGATACGCAGTATTTT,CASTPSGALSTDTQYF
TRBV7-2,TRBD1,TRBJ2-2,few,TGTGCCAGCAGAAGGGACAGCCCGGGCACCGGGGAGCTGTTTTTT,CASRRDSPGTGELFF
TRBV7-2,NA,TRBJ2-4,NA,TGTGCCAGCAGCTTATTCCGGGCGAGGAATGACATTCAGTACTTC,CASSLFRARNDIQYF
TRBV6-5,NA,TRBJ2-1,few,TGTGCCAGCAGTTACTCACGGGCCGACTCCTACAATGAGCAGTTCTTC,CASSYSRADSYNEQFF
TRBV7-2,TRBD1,TRBJ2-7,many,TGTGCCAGCAGCCACCGACCGGGACAGCGAACCTACGAGCAGTACTTC,CASSHRPGQRTYEQYF
TRBV7-6,NA,TRBJ1-2,NA,TGTGCCAGCAGCTTCGGGATCTATGGCTACACCTTC,CASSFGIYGYTF